This T cell receptor beta chain was sequenced in a study of T cell responses to AZD1222 COVID-19 vaccine. Study summary: Second-dose groups at about 4 or about 12 weeks were pooled. General observations from the study: Repertoires in all cases were sampled only once the peak T cell response had passed. Donors, mostly white British, included more females; clonal diversity was possibly underestimated.

Clones were sequenced by immunoSEQ multiplex PCR, and TCRdb holds only the in-frame ones, with some missing. The sample has over 120,000 clones, just under 95% seen once; the top ten hold approximately 1.5%. Germline assignment: CDR1 LGHNT and CDR2 FRNRAP. The length of the CDR3 is 15 residues. The V end lost 0 bases, the J end lost 7 bases, and 13 bases lay between the germline ends. This clone is a singleton in its sample. Its target is unknown. This clonotype was sampled from an adult in good health. This chain connects TRBV12-5 to TRBJ1-3, with D maybe TRBD1 (6 bases). The specimen was peripheral blood, collected on day 0 of AZD1222 vaccination. The CDR3 sequence is CASGLVWGARNTIYF. In nucleotides, the CDR3 is TGTGCTAGTGGTTTGGTATGGGGGGCCCGTAACACCATATATTTT.